Following are 3 T cell receptor beta chains from one sample sequenced in a study of blood T cells in healthy people across ages. Combining a sample-barcoded 5' primer with a J-beta primer mix, a second PCR ran for roughly 7 to 12 cycles. TCRdb ran MiXCR on the 5' RACE reads and lists one entry per CDR3 protein. In the table there are under 2 million distinct CDR3 sequences, about 31% of which are singletons. The sequenced sample was blood. These receptors all stem from a woman in her thirties in good health.

The V call is TRBV11-2, the J call TRBJ2-1, with TRBD2 matching 12 bases. In germline, CDR1 is SGHAT, CDR2 FQNNGV. V shed 2 bases, J shed 8 bases, and the junction held 10 bases outside the gene matches. This CDR3 contains 17 residues. CDR3: CASSLLSSGRGADEQFF. The DNA for the CDR3 is TGTGCCAGCAGCTTACTGTCTAGCGGGAGGGGTGCCGATGAGCAGTTCTTC.

The J gene is TRBJ2-2, the V gene TRBV7-6; 8 bases are a match to TRBD1. This CDR3 is 18 amino acids long. Germline assignment: CDR1 SGHVS and CDR2 FNYEAQ. The trim removed 2 bases at V and 0 bases at J, leaving 8 bases unmatched. The CDR3 sequence: CASSLPTTGVANTGELFF. Here the CDR3 DNA reads TGTGCCAGCAGCTTACCGACGACAGGGGTCGCGAACACCGGGGAGCTGTTTTTT. The whole variable domain, filled in from reference TRBV7-6 and TRBJ2-2, reads GAGVSQSPRYKVTKRGQDVALRCDPISGHVSLYWYRQALGQGPEFLTYFNYEAQQDKSGLPNDRFSAERPEGSISTLTIQRTEQRDSAMYRCASSLPTTGVANTGELFFGEGSRLTVL.

The rearrangement joins TRBV27 to TRBJ2-1; 7 nucleotides align to TRBD1. V dropped 6 bases and J dropped 0; count of bases not matched to a gene: 8. Germline V lookup: CDR1 MNHEY, CDR2 SMNVEV (reference sequence). This CDR3 comprises 16 residues. The CDR3 coding sequence is TGTGCCAGCAGGACGCGGACAGGCTTCTCCTACAATGAGCAGTTCTTC. Its translation is CASRTRTGFSYNEQFF.